The clone carrying this TCR beta chain was counted between two and nine times. This entry belongs to a study of spatial heterogeneity in lung cancer. J lost 0 bases, V lost 6 bases, and 7 bases had no gene match. The V gene's germline CDR1 is SGDLS and CDR2 YYNGEE. CDR3 length: 17 residues. The time point denotes: blood at routine non-recurrence follow-up after resection. In TCRdb, the 5' RACE reads were re-called with MiXCR into one record per CDR3 protein. Of some 41,000 distinct CDR3 sequences listed, approximately 22% are singletons. The sample consisted of PBMCs, taken at follow-up. This receptor was obtained from a female donor with early-stage non-small cell lung cancer. The rearrangement joins TRBV9 to TRBJ2-1, with 12 bases matching TRBD2. CDR3 sequence reads: CASTKTSGGSSYNEQFF. CDR3 DNA: TGTGCCAGCACCAAGACTAGCGGGGGAAGCTCCTACAATGAGCAGTTCTTC.